One and the same sample provided the 30 T cell receptor beta chains below, sequenced in a study of blood T cell repertoires in COVID-19. Using immunoSEQ multiplex PCR, the repertoire was profiled, and TCRdb retains in-frame clones only, with some absent. This table has 250,000 to 300,000 clones, under 90% appearing once. The source material was peripheral blood. The receptors stem from a woman in her sixties or seventies with active or convalescent COVID-19.

Only one count was recorded for this clone. The chain uses TRBV30 and TRBJ1-3, with D perhaps matching TRBD1 (5 bases). This CDR3 is built from 12 residues. V lost 5 bases to trimming and J lost 4 bases, with 9 bases between them. CDR1 and CDR2 (germline): GTSNPN, SVGIG (reference sequence). Here the CDR3 reads CAWGATGNTIYF. CDR3 coding DNA: TGTGCCTGGGGGGCAACCGGAAACACCATATATTTT.

This clone was seen more than once but under ten times. The V call is TRBV19, the J call TRBJ1-3; the D gene is possibly TRBD1 (6 bases). The V gene's germline CDR1 is LNHDA and CDR2 SQIVND (reference sequence). The CDR3 has 14 residues. The V and J ends lost 6 bases and 1 base respectively, with 10 bases between them. CDR3 amino acids: CASREGGSGNTIYF. The CDR3 DNA follows: TGTGCCAGTAGGGAAGGGGGTTCTGGAAACACCATATATTTT.

The chain has TRBV7-2 and TRBJ2-3; 15 nucleotides align to TRBD2. Germline CDR1 is SGHTA and CDR2 is FQGNSA. This CDR3 spans 16 amino acids. The trim removed 5 bases at V and 9 bases at J, leaving 9 bases unmatched. In nucleotides, the CDR3 is TGTGCCAGCAGCCAAATTTCCGGGACTAGCGGGGGGACGCAGTATTTT. Its protein is CASSQISGTSGGTQYF.

This chain links TRBV5-6 with TRBJ1-2, with a tentative D call TRBD1 (5 bases). This CDR3 contains 13 residues. Trimming took off 4 bases at V and 6 bases at J, with 13 bases between the two ends. Germline V gives CDR1 SGHDT, CDR2 YYEEEE. The DNA for the CDR3 is TGTGCCAGCAGCCCGGGGGAGCTGGATGGCTACACCTTC. This gives the protein CASSPGELDGYTF.

The rearrangement links TRBV19 to TRBJ2-7; 7 nucleotides match TRBD1. V was clipped by 7 bases and J by 0 bases; unmatched bases: 3. There are 13 residues in the CDR3. Germline V gene lookup returns CDR1 LNHDA and CDR2 SQIVND (reference sequence). DNA of the CDR3: TGTGCCAGTAAGGCAGGGGGCTCCTACGAGCAGTACTTC. Translation gives CASKAGGSYEQYF.

This clone occurred a few times. The V call is TRBV7-6, the J call TRBJ2-7; 8 nucleotides line up with TRBD1. CDR1 SGHVS and CDR2 FNYEAQ come from the germline V gene. This CDR3 is built from 15 residues. Trimming cost V 4 bases and J 5 bases; bases outside gene matches: 10. The CDR3 sequence: CASSSLQDRANEQYF. The CDR3 DNA reads as TGTGCCAGCAGCTCTCTCCAGGACAGGGCCAACGAGCAGTACTTC.

The chain carries TRBV12-3 or TRBV12-4 and TRBJ2-1; D is ambiguous. Trimming cost V 4 bases and J 3 bases, with 7 bases left between them. The CDR3 totals 13 residues. CDR3 coding DNA: TGTGCCAGCAGTTCCCAGCGCTACAATGAGCAGTTCTTC. Protein product: CASSSQRYNEQFF.

The chain combines TRBV5-1 with TRBJ2-1; 7 nucleotides agree with TRBD2. The J segment lost 0 bases and the V segment lost 2 bases, leaving 17 bases of the junction unmatched. The CDR3 extends over 20 amino acids. Germline V gene lookup returns CDR1 SGHRS and CDR2 YFSETQ. The CDR3 DNA is TGCGCCAGCAGCTTCCCGCGCGGGACTATTATCGGGAGCTCCTACAATGAGCAGTTCTTC. Translating gives CASSFPRGTIIGSSYNEQFF.

The chain recombines TRBV19 with TRBJ2-3; 10 positions agree with TRBD2. The CDR3 consists of 17 residues. With 4 bases clipped from V and 2 bases from J, the junction kept 9 bases outside the gene matches. Germline V gene sequence: CDR1 LNHDA, CDR2 SQIVND (reference sequence). CDR3 sequence: CASSKGQRGGDTDTQYF. DNA of the CDR3: TGTGCCAGTAGTAAGGGCCAGCGGGGGGGCGACACAGATACGCAGTATTTT.

V gene TRBV18 combines with J gene TRBJ2-7, with D tentatively TRBD1 (6 bases). Per germline, CDR1 KGHSH and CDR2 LQKENI. V shed 1 base and J shed 4 bases, with 20 bases lying between them. This CDR3 spans 17 amino acids. The CDR3 loop is CASSPLPTGQGLYEQYF. In nucleotides, the CDR3 is TGTGCCAGCTCACCACTCCCCACGGGCCAGGGGCTTTACGAGCAGTACTTC.

This chain joins TRBV4-1 and TRBJ1-2; 10 nucleotides align to TRBD1. Germline V gene lookup returns CDR1 MGHRA and CDR2 YSYEKL. CDR3 length equals 16 residues. The junction had 9 bases not matched to a gene; V was cut back by 4 bases and J by 4 bases. The CDR3 DNA sequence: TGCGCCAGCAGCCGAGACCGGGACAGGGGTCTCTATGGCTACACCTTC. Translation gives CASSRDRDRGLYGYTF.

This chain uses TRBV29-1 with TRBJ1-2, with 7 bases matching TRBD1. The CDR3 runs 13 residues. CDR1 and CDR2 from the germline V gene are SQVTM and ANQGSEA. V trimming: 6 bases; J trimming: 5 bases; junction bases outside the gene matches: 9. CDR3 residues: CSVEGSGGYGYTF. The DNA for the CDR3 is TGCAGCGTAGAGGGGTCAGGGGGTTATGGCTACACCTTC.

The chain recombines TRBV9 with TRBJ1-1, with D perhaps matching TRBD1 (6 bases). Germline values: CDR1 SGDLS, CDR2 YYNGEE. Trimming left V 4 bases short and J 5 bases short, with 15 bases between. This CDR3 has 14 residues. CDR3 nucleotides: TGTGCCAGCAGCCTAGTACAGGGAAGGACTGAAGCTTTCTTT. This gives the protein CASSLVQGRTEAFF.

This sequence joins TRBV30 and TRBJ1-2, with 9 bases aligning to TRBD1. The CDR3 sequence is 13 residues long. With 5 bases clipped from V and 6 bases from J, the junction kept 7 bases outside the gene matches. Germline V gene lookup returns CDR1 GTSNPN and CDR2 SVGIG (reference sequence). Here the CDR3 reads CAWAGQGGDGYTF. CDR3 nucleotide sequence: TGTGCCTGGGCGGGACAGGGTGGCGATGGCTACACCTTC.

The gene calls are TRBV12-3 or TRBV12-4 and TRBJ2-5; TRBD1 might be the D (6 bases). The CDR3 runs 13 residues. Trimming removed 3 bases from V and 3 bases from J, with 8 bases in between. CDR3 loop: CASSFGGEETQYF. The CDR3, as DNA: TGTGCCAGCAGTTTTGGGGGCGAAGAGACCCAGTACTTC.

A few counts support this clone. The chain is built from TRBV2 and TRBJ2-6; D is perhaps TRBD1 (6 bases). The CDR3 spans 17 residues. Germline V gene sequence: CDR1 SNHLY, CDR2 FYNNEI. V was trimmed by 9 bases and J by 1 base, leaving 19 bases between them. In nucleotides, the CDR3 is TGTGCCAGTCATCCCGACAGGTTTCGTTCTGGGGCCAACGTCCTGACTTTC. It is translated as CASHPDRFRSGANVLTF.

The CDR3 DNA follows: TGTGCCAGCAGCTCGGGACAGGGGACTCTCAACGAGCAGTACTTC. This translates into CASSSGQGTLNEQYF. The chain joins TRBV11-2 to TRBJ2-7; 10 bases fit TRBD1. Unmatched junction bases numbered 8, after V lost 4 bases and J lost 5 bases. CDR3 size: 15 residues. The V gene's germline CDR1 is SGHAT and CDR2 FQNNGV.

V gene TRBV7-8 combines with J gene TRBJ1-1; D not certain. The CDR3 loop spans 14 amino acids. CDR1 and CDR2 (germline): SGHVS, FQNEAQ. V was trimmed by 1 base and J by 3 bases, leaving 9 bases between them. Here the CDR3 reads CASSLDGVYTEAFF. The DNA for the CDR3 is TGTGCCAGCAGCTTAGACGGGGTCTACACTGAAGCTTTCTTT.

V usage is TRBV2 and J usage is TRBJ1-6; D ambiguous. The germline CDR1 and CDR2 sequences are SNHLY and FYNNEI. The CDR3 consists of 15 residues. Trimming removed 5 bases from V and 4 bases from J, with 12 bases in between. The CDR3 DNA sequence: TGTGCCAGCAGTCCCGGGATAGGATATAATTCACCCCTCCACTTT. This gives the protein CASSPGIGYNSPLHF.

J is TRBJ2-7 and V is TRBV5-1, with 11 bases matching TRBD1. CDR1 is SGHRS, CDR2 YFSETQ, per germline. The trim removed 3 bases at V and 5 bases at J, leaving 4 bases unmatched. The CDR3 runs 14 residues. The CDR3 region is CASSSRTGGNEQYF. CDR3 nucleotide sequence: TGCGCCAGCAGCTCAAGGACAGGGGGCAACGAGCAGTACTTC.

This sequence joins TRBV7-6 and TRBJ1-1, with TRBD1 identical over 9 bases. This CDR3 has 16 amino acids. Germline values: CDR1 SGHVS, CDR2 FNYEAQ. V lost 5 bases, J lost 3 bases, and 10 bases stayed unmatched. The CDR3 bases are TGTGCCAGCAGCGAAGGGACAGGGAATAGGGACACTGAAGCTTTCTTT. Protein sequence: CASSEGTGNRDTEAFF.

This rearrangement joins TRBV9 to TRBJ2-6, with D possibly being TRBD1 (5 bases). V was pared by 2 bases and J by 0 bases, with 12 bases between. Germline V gene sequence: CDR1 SGDLS, CDR2 YYNGEE. The CDR3 runs 17 residues. For the CDR3, the DNA is TGTGCCAGCAGCGTGACCAGGGTCCCCTCTGGGGCCAACGTCCTGACTTTC. Encoded protein: CASSVTRVPSGANVLTF. Full variable domain (missing parts from reference TRBV9 and TRBJ2-6): DSGVTQTPKHLITATGQRVTLRCSPRSGDLSVYWYQQSLDQGLQFLIQYYNGEERAKGNILERFSAQQFPDLHSELNLSSLELGDSALYFCASSVTRVPSGANVLTFGAGSRLTVL.

The J gene is TRBJ1-2, the V gene TRBV6-5, with 7 bases lining up with TRBD1. The CDR3 has 12 residues. Germline trimming cut 8 bases from V and 3 bases from J; bases unmatched to any gene: 3. Looked up from germline, CDR1 is MNHEY and CDR2 is SVGAGI. In DNA form, the CDR3 reads TGTGCCAGCTCCACAGGGGACTATGGCTACACCTTC. The encoded protein is CASSTGDYGYTF.

Turning to this clone: The sample has other DNA sequences that encode this CDR3 too. This chain links TRBV5-1 with TRBJ1-2; 7 bases fit TRBD1. V gave up 1 base and J gave up 3 bases; unmatched junction bases: 3. The CDR3 totals 14 residues. CDR1 SGHRS and CDR2 YFSETQ come from the germline V gene. DNA for the CDR3: TGCGCCAGCAGCTTGTCAGGGGGTGACTATGGCTACACCTTC. It codes for CASSLSGGDYGYTF.

The rearrangement uses TRBV6-5 and TRBJ1-1, with no clear D. The CDR3 has 11 residues. V was trimmed by 2 bases and J by 6 bases, leaving 4 bases between them. Germline values: CDR1 MNHEY, CDR2 SVGAGI. The CDR3 loop is CASSYEAEAFF. The CDR3 region has the DNA TGTGCCAGCAGTTACGAGGCTGAAGCTTTCTTT.

For this clone: The same CDR3 arises from other DNA sequences in this sample as well. This chain links TRBV19 with TRBJ2-3; the D gene is possibly TRBD2 (6 bases). The length of the CDR3 is 14 residues. CDR1 is LNHDA, CDR2 SQIVND, per germline (reference sequence). Deletions cut 3 bases from V and 1 base from J, with 8 bases between. CDR3 nucleotides: TGTGCCAGTAGTATCGAGCGGGGCACAGATACGCAGTATTTT. Amino acids: CASSIERGTDTQYF.

This chain joins TRBV27 and TRBJ1-4, with D unclear. The CDR3 extends over 18 amino acids. V was clipped by 1 base and J by 0 bases, with 15 bases between them. Germline CDR1 reads MNHEY; CDR2 reads SMNVEV (reference sequence). In DNA form, the CDR3 reads TGTGCCAGCAGTTTATATCGTTCAGGCGACGCAACTAATGAAAAACTGTTTTTT. The encoded protein is CASSLYRSGDATNEKLFF.

V gene TRBV9 combines with J gene TRBJ1-2, with TRBD1 matching over 8 bases. The CDR3 contains 13 residues. Germline V gives CDR1 SGDLS, CDR2 YYNGEE. The V and J ends lost 3 bases and 8 bases, in that order; junction bases with no gene match: 6. CDR3 residues: CASSDGQGEGYTF. In nucleotides, the CDR3 is TGTGCCAGCAGCGACGGACAGGGTGAAGGCTACACCTTC.

V is TRBV2 and J is TRBJ2-1; perhaps TRBD2 as D (6 bases). The CDR3 has 18 residues. The germline gives CDR1 SNHLY, CDR2 FYNNEI. The V and J ends lost 7 bases and 0 bases respectively, with 22 bases between them. The DNA for the CDR3 is TGTGCCAGCACGCCTTCGGGGATAGCGGTCCTCTCCTACAATGAGCAGTTCTTC. Its translation is CASTPSGIAVLSYNEQFF.

This chain connects TRBV19 to TRBJ1-3, with D unresolved. This CDR3 contains 12 residues. Germline V gene sequence: CDR1 LNHDA, CDR2 SQIVND (reference sequence). The V and J ends lost 9 bases and 0 bases respectively, with 6 bases between them. CDR3 loop: CASQSSGNTIYF. The CDR3 DNA follows: TGTGCCAGCCAGTCCTCTGGAAACACCATATATTTT.